These T cell receptor beta chains were read from a single sample in a study of CD8+ T cells in alopecia areata. Repertoires were generated with immunoSEQ multiplex PCR, while TCRdb's copy carries only in-frame clones and drops some. The sample includes approximately 210,000 clones, around 56% of them seen just once. Sample: CD4+ T cells sorted from blood, taken at week 4, from a patient treated with tofacitinib. The receptors originated from a human donor with alopecia areata. Each CDR3 is given with its conserved first and last residue. A D gene is named only where the DNA matches it firmly. For some rows the clone size is stated as once, few or many, or as a class when expanded; others skip it.

cdr3_aa cdr3_nt clone_size v_call d_call j_call
CASIRTGGSDQGYTF TGTGCCAGCATCAGGACAGGGGGCTCGGATCAGGGCTACACCTTC few TRBV7-2 TRBD1 TRBJ1-2
CALELAKNIQYF TGTGCTCTGGAACTAGCCAAAAACATTCAGTACTTC NA TRBV30 NA TRBJ2-4
CASSRGNGIEDTQYF TGTGCCAGCAGCCGGGGGAACGGGATAGAGGATACGCAGTATTTT NA TRBV7-9 NA TRBJ2-3
CASRLLMKPNEKLFF TGTGCCAGCAGATTACTAATGAAGCCTAATGAAAAACTGTTTTTT NA TRBV27 NA TRBJ1-4
CSVVVSGTEAFF TGCAGCGTGGTTGTTAGTGGGACTGAAGCTTTCTTT NA TRBV29-1 NA TRBJ1-1
CAWSYQGETQYF TGTGCCTGGAGCTACCAAGGAGAGACCCAGTACTTC few TRBV30 NA TRBJ2-5
CASSQDGREGEQYF TGTGCCAGCAGCCAAGATGGCAGGGAAGGCGAGCAGTACTTC few TRBV4-2 NA TRBJ2-7
CASSLTGWGGDNEQFF TGTGCCAGCAGCCTGACAGGGTGGGGCGGGGACAATGAGCAGTTCTTC NA TRBV9 NA TRBJ2-1
CSVATGTGNSPLHF TGCAGCGTTGCAACCGGGACAGGCAATTCACCCCTCCACTTT NA TRBV29-1 TRBD1 TRBJ1-6
CAISEDGYQPQHF TGTGCCATCAGTGAGGACGGATATCAGCCCCAGCATTTT NA TRBV10-3 NA TRBJ1-5
CSPRSQGHEQFF TGCAGCCCACGCTCCCAGGGGCATGAGCAGTTCTTC few TRBV29-1 NA TRBJ2-1
CASRVELNRMNTEAFF TGCGCCAGCCGTGTAGAACTGAACCGCATGAACACTGAAGCTTTCTTT few TRBV5-1 NA TRBJ1-1
CASSLTGTGTYQPQHF TGTGCCAGCAGCCTCACCGGGACAGGGACTTATCAGCCCCAGCATTTT NA TRBV5-6 TRBD1 TRBJ1-5
CASSQGRSSYNEQFF TGTGCCAGCAGCCAGGGGCGTAGCTCCTACAATGAGCAGTTCTTC once TRBV5-6 NA TRBJ2-1
CASFTGDNGYTF TGTGCCAGCTTCACAGGGGATAATGGCTACACCTTC NA TRBV2 TRBD1 TRBJ1-2
CSVVRQGAGYTF TGCAGCGTTGTAAGACAGGGGGCTGGCTACACCTTC NA TRBV29-1 TRBD1 TRBJ1-2
CASSYPGTSGEETQYF TGTGCCAGCAGCTACCCCGGTACTAGCGGGGAAGAGACCCAGTACTTC NA TRBV13 TRBD2 TRBJ2-5
CASSAQSNTGELFF TGTGCCAGCAGTGCACAGTCGAACACCGGGGAGCTGTTTTTT NA TRBV2 NA TRBJ2-2
CSVQGIGQPQHF TGCAGCGTACAGGGGATAGGTCAGCCCCAGCATTTT NA TRBV29-1 TRBD1 TRBJ1-5
CASSPRETQYF TGTGCCAGCTCACCACGGGAGACCCAGTACTTC few TRBV18 NA TRBJ2-5
CSVLGYGYTF TGCAGCGTGTTGGGGTATGGCTACACCTTC NA TRBV29-1 NA TRBJ1-2
CASSYGDRSYEQYF TGTGCCAGCAGTTACGGAGACAGATCGTACGAGCAGTACTTC NA TRBV6-5 NA TRBJ2-7
CSVLQGQGQPQHF TGCAGCGTACTACAGGGTCAGGGTCAGCCCCAGCATTTT NA TRBV29-1 NA TRBJ1-5